What follows is one T cell receptor beta chain and its context. No cognate antigen has been identified for it. Base qualities are not at hand, and no much larger clone is one base apart. These data are taken from a study of response to subunit inactivated influenza vaccine (dated by TCRdb to between 2018 and 2020). At the level of the whole study: Deep quantitative profiling of the T cell receptor repertoire was used in the study to follow responses to a trivalent subunit inactivated influenza vaccine.

Beyond this particular receptor, the publication reports: The authors suggested that each seasonal influenza vaccination may recruit only a limited number of new T cells.

There are 15 amino acids in the CDR3, from cysteine to phenylalanine inclusive. Of all the DNA, just the CDR3 is kept, 45 bases in frame from base 1. CDR1 SEHNR and CDR2 FQNEAQ are derived from the germline V gene (reference sequence). V drops 3 bases and J drops 5 bases, leaving 11 bases in between. Library preparation was by RT-PCR. The sequencer listed for this sample is Illumina HiSeq 2500. TCRdb redid the processing of the public reads, applying fastp at Q25 and MiXCR, and retained in-frame beta chains. All rows with the same CDR3 protein become a single entry with the most common DNA and genes. Within this sample are hundreds of thousands of distinct CDR3 sequences, with approximately 15% of them counted one time only. The ten largest clones capture 11% of the sample.

The sequence was collected from a man aged 45 to 65 who received an inactivated influenza vaccine. Donor details come from another sample of the same person, matched by shared clones. The starting material was PBMCs from blood, obtained about 12 days after vaccination. The chain was built from TRBV7-9 and TRBJ1-6; the D region possibly corresponds to TRBD1 (5 bases align). The DNA sequence is as follows: TGTGCCAGCAGCTTGGATGACAGAGATAATTCACCCCTCCACTTT. It specifies CASSLDDRDNSPLHF.